These T cell receptor beta chains were read from a single sample in a study of early T cells in non-severe SARS-CoV-2 infection. TCRdb re-called the 5' RACE reads with MiXCR, one entry per CDR3 protein. This table holds fewer than 40,000 distinct CDR3 sequences, approximately 5% found once. The sample comprised whole blood. All receptors derive from an adult who was a healthcare worker with PCR-confirmed SARS-CoV-2 infection or an uninfected control (not recorded which). Both conserved end residues are trimmed from each CDR3. A D gene is named only where the DNA matches it firmly. Clone size, where shown, is once, few, many, or a class for clones that have expanded.

d_call j_call v_call cdr3_length clone_size cdr3_aa
TRBD1 TRBJ1-2 TRBV27 14 many ASSRALQGARGGYT
TRBD2 TRBJ2-3 TRBV11-3 14 many ASSRSGTSGTDTQY
TRBD2 TRBJ2-1 TRBV11-2 13 many ASSLSGTQVNEQF
- TRBJ2-1 TRBV5-1 12 many ASRATTSYNEQF
- TRBJ2-1 TRBV20-1 11 many SARDLRGNEQF
- TRBJ2-1 TRBV2 11 many ASRAGPYNEQF
- TRBJ1-5 TRBV27 11 many ASSYISNQPQH
TRBD2 TRBJ2-1 TRBV6-1 13 - ASSEALGRVNEQF
TRBD1 TRBJ2-7 TRBV3-1 12 few ASSQGTGSYEQY
- TRBJ1-2 TRBV14 14 many ASSQGVHLSNYGYT
- TRBJ1-1 TRBV29-1 10 few SVEQGNTEAF
- TRBJ1-6 TRBV6-6 14 many ASSYSQRDGRSPLH
- TRBJ1-1 TRBV7-9 11 many ASSPQGATEAF
TRBD2 TRBJ2-3 TRBV14 13 - ASSQDLASGRPLY
TRBD2 TRBJ2-1 TRBV7-7 13 many ASSLSGGVYNEQF
TRBD1 TRBJ2-7 TRBV20-1 12 - SAPGQVSSYEQY
- TRBJ2-3 TRBV7-2 14 - ASSFLSGQYTDTQY
- TRBJ1-4 TRBV4-1 10 few ASSQDGEKLF
- TRBJ2-7 TRBV3-1 11 many ASSPLAQYEQY
- TRBJ2-3 TRBV7-9 10 few ASRRGTDTQY
- TRBJ1-3 TRBV20-1 11 many SARDASGNTIY
- TRBJ2-4 TRBV5-1 17 few ASSLKGRIRALAKNIQY
- TRBJ2-7 TRBV20-1 9 many SARVSYEQY
TRBD2 TRBJ2-7 TRBV20-1 17 many SARDRAGGLAGGRYEQY
TRBD2 TRBJ2-1 TRBV5-1 15 medium-sized ASSLKGGRAFDNEQF
- TRBJ2-2 TRBV13 11 many ASSGTGAGELF
TRBD1 TRBJ1-1 TRBV7-9 13 many ASSPGTGLNTEAF
TRBD1 TRBJ1-2 TRBV27 12 - ASGDRGPHYGYT
TRBD2 TRBJ2-3 TRBV4-3 14 many ASSQDWGGPQHTQY
- TRBJ2-4 TRBV19 14 many ASSISGGTAKNIQY
TRBD2 TRBJ2-7 TRBV5-6 13 many ASSALAGESYEQY
- TRBJ1-2 TRBV20-1 11 many SFEWADNYGYT
- TRBJ2-1 TRBV6-4 15 many ASSDRPDMSSYNEQF
- TRBJ2-1 TRBV3-1 11 few ASSHHSVNEQF
TRBD1 TRBJ1-1 TRBV30 13 many AWKSGTGIGTEAF
- TRBJ2-3 TRBV30 12 many AWTESSSTDTQY
TRBD1 TRBJ2-5 TRBV18 14 many ASSRFTGTGKETQY
- TRBJ1-3 TRBV20-1 12 many SAPSRVAGNTIY
- TRBJ2-7 TRBV27 8 few ASGAYEQY
- TRBJ1-1 TRBV28 11 many ASRTRGSTEAF
TRBD2 TRBJ2-1 TRBV11-2 13 - ASSLEVGLHNEQF
- TRBJ2-1 TRBV7-9 14 many ASSRTASRSYNEQF
- TRBJ2-1 TRBV11-2 13 many ASSLVVGSYNEQF
TRBD1 TRBJ1-1 TRBV7-3 13 many ASSFSPQGATEAF
- TRBJ2-5 TRBV11-2 13 few ASSSGRLRVETQY
TRBD2 TRBJ2-1 TRBV7-3 13 many ASSLSGGPYNEQF
- TRBJ2-5 TRBV28 11 many ASKKGGKETQY
- TRBJ2-5 TRBV5-1 11 few ASSGGGGETQY
TRBD1 TRBJ1-5 TRBV20-1 12 many SARRQGYNQPQH
- TRBJ1-6 TRBV14 15 medium-sized ASSQDWGTSYNSPLH
TRBD1 TRBJ2-4 TRBV15 13 few ATSRQGATKNIQY
TRBD1 TRBJ1-3 TRBV28 12 few ASSLQGAGNTIY
- TRBJ2-1 TRBV11-2 10 many ASSLTGTGQF
- TRBJ2-1 TRBV5-5 11 few ASSLGGMDGNV
- TRBJ2-2 TRBV9 10 few ASSVVTGELF